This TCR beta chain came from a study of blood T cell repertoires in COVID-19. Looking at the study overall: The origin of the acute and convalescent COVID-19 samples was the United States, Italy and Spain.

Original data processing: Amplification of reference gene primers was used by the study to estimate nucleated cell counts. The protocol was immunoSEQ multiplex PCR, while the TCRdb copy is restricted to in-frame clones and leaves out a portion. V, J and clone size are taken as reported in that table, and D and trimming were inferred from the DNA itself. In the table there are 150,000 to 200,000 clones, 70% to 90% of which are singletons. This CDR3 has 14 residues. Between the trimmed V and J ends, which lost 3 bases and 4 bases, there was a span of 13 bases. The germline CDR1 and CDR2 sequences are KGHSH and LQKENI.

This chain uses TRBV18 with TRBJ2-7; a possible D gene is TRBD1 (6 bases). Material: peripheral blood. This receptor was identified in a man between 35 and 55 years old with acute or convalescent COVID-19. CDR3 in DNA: TGTGCCAGCTCACCTAGGACAGACTTTTACGAGCAGTACTTC. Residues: CASSPRTDFYEQYF.